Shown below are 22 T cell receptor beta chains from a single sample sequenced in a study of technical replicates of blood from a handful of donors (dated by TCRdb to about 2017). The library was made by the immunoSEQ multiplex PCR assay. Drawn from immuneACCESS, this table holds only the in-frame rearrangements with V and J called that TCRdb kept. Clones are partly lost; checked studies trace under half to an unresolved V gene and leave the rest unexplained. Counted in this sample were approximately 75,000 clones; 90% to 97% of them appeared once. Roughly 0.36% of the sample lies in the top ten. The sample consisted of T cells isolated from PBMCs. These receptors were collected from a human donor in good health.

CDR3 sequence: CASSLGLAGGMKDEQYF. The DNA for the CDR3 is TGTGCCAGCAGCTTAGGACTAGCGGGAGGAATGAAGGACGAGCAGTACTTC. The rearrangement links TRBV7-6 to TRBJ2-7; 13 positions agree with TRBD2. The J segment lost 5 bases and the V segment lost 1 base, leaving 8 bases of the junction unmatched. CDR1 and CDR2 from the germline V gene are SGHVS and FNYEAQ. The CDR3 totals 17 residues.

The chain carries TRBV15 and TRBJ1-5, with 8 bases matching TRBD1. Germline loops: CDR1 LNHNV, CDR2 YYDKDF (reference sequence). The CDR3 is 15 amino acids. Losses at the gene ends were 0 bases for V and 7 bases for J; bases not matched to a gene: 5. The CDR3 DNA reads TGTGCCACCAGCAGAGACCGGACAGGGCCCCAGCCCCAGCATTTT. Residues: CATSRDRTGPQPQHF.

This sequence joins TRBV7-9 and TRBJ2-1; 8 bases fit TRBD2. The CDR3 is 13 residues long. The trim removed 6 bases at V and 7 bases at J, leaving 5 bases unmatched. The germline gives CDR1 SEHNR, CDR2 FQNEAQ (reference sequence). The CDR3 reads CASSIAGRNEQFF. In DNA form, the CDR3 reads TGTGCCAGCAGTATAGCGGGAAGGAATGAGCAGTTCTTC. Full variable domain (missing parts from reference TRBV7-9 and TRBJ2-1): DTGVSQNPRHKITKRGQNVTFRCDPISEHNRLYWYRQTLGQGPEFLTYFQNEAQLEKSRLLSDRFSAERPKGSFSTLEIQRTEQGDSAMYLCASSIAGRNEQFFGPGTRLTVL.

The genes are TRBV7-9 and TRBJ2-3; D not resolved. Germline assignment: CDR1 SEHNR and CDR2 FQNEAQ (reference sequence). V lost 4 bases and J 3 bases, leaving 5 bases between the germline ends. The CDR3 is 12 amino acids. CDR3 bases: TGTGCCAGCAGCTCTTATACAGATACGCAGTATTTT. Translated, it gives CASSSYTDTQYF.

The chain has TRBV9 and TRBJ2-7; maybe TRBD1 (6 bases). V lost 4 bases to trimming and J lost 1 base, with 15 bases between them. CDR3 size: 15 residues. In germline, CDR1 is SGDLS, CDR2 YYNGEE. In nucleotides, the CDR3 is TGTGCCAGCAGCCAAGAACAGGGACGGTCCTACGAGCAGTACTTC. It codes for CASSQEQGRSYEQYF.

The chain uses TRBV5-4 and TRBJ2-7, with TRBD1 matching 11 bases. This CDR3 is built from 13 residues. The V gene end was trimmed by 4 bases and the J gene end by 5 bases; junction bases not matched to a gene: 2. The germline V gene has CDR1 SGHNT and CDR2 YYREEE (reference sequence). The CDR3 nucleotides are TGTGCCAGCAGCCGGGACAGGGGGAACGAGCAGTACTTC. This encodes CASSRDRGNEQYF.

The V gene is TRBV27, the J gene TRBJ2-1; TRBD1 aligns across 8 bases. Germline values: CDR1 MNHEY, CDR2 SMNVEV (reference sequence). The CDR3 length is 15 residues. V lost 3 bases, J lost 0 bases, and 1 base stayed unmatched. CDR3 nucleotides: TGTGCCAGCAGTTTTACAGGGGGCTCCTACAATGAGCAGTTCTTC. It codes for CASSFTGGSYNEQFF.

CDR3 sequence reads: CASSPGTGAAYGYTF. Here the CDR3 DNA reads TGTGCCAGCAGCCCGGGGACAGGGGCTGCCTATGGCTACACCTTC. The gene calls are TRBV7-3 and TRBJ1-2, with 10 nucleotides matching TRBD1. V was pared by 5 bases and J by 4 bases, with 7 bases of the junction left unmatched. The CDR3 has 15 amino acids. CDR1 is SGHTA, CDR2 FQGTGA, per germline.

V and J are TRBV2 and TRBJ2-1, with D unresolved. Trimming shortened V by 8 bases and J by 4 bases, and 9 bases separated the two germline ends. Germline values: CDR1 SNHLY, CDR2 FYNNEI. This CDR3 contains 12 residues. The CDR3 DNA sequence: TGTGCCAGCCTTTTTTTATACAATGAGCAGTTCTTC. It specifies CASLFLYNEQFF.

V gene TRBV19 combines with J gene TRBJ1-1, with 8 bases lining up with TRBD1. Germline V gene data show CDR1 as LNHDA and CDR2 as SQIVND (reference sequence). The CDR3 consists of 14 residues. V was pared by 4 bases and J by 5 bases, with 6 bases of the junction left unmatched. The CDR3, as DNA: TGTGCCAGTAGTAGGACAGGGAGCGGTACTGAAGCTTTCTTT. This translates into CASSRTGSGTEAFF.

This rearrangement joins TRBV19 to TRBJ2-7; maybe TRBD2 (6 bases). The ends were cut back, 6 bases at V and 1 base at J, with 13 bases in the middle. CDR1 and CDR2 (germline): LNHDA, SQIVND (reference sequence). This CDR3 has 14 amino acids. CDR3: CASSEAEGSYEQYF. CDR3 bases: TGTGCCAGTAGCGAAGCGGAGGGTTCCTACGAGCAGTACTTC. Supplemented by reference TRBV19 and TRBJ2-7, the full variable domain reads DGGITQSPKYLFRKEGQNVTLSCEQNLNHDAMYWYRQDPGQGLRLIYYSQIVNDFQKGDIAEGYSVSREKKESFPLTVTSAQKNPTAFYLCASSEAEGSYEQYFGPGTRLTVT.

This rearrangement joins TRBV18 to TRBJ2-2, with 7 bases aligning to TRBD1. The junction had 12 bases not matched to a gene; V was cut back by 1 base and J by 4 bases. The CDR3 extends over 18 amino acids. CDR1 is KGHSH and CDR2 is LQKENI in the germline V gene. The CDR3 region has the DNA TGTGCCAGCTCACCACGGGAGACAGGGAAAGGAAGCACCGGGGAGCTGTTTTTT. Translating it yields CASSPRETGKGSTGELFF. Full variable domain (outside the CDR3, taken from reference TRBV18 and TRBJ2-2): NAGVMQNPRHLVRRRGQEARLRCSPMKGHSHVYWYRQLPEEGLKFMVYLQKENIIDESGMPKERFSAEFPKEGPSILRIQQVVRGDSAAYFCASSPRETGKGSTGELFFGEGSRLTVL.

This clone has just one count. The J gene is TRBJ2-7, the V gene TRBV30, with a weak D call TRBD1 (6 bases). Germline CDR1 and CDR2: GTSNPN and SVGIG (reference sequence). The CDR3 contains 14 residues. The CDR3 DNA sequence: TGTGCGACTATCCCAACAGGGTTTGTAGGGGAGCAGTACTTC. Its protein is CATIPTGFVGEQYF.

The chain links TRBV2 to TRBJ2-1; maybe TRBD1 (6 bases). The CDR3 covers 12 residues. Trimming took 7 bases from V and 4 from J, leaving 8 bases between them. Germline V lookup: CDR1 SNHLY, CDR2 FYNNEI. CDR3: CASMDRYNEQFF. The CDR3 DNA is TGTGCCAGCATGGACAGATACAATGAGCAGTTCTTC.

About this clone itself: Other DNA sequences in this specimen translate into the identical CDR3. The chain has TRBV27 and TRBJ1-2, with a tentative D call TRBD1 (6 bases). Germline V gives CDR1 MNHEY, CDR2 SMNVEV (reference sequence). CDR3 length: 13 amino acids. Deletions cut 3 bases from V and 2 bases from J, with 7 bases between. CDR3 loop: CASSFGQNYGYTF. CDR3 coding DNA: TGTGCCAGCAGTTTTGGACAGAACTATGGCTACACCTTC.

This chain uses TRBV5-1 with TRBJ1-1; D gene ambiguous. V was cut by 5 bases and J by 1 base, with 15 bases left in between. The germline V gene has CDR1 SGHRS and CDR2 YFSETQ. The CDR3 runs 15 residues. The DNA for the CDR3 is TGCGCCAGCAGACCTTCGACTGAGGAGAACACTGAAGCTTTCTTT. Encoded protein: CASRPSTEENTEAFF.

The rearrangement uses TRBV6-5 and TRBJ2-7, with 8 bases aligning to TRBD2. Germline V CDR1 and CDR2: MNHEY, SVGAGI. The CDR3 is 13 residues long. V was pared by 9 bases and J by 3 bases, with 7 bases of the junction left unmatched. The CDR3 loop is CASWQAGVYEQYF. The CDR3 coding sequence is TGTGCCAGTTGGCAAGCGGGAGTCTACGAGCAGTACTTC.

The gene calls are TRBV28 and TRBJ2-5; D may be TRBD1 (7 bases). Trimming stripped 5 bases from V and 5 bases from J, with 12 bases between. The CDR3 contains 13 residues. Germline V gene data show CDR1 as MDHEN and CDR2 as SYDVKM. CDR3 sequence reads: CASSTGEDETQYF. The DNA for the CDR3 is TGTGCCAGCAGTACAGGGGAGGATGAGACCCAGTACTTC.

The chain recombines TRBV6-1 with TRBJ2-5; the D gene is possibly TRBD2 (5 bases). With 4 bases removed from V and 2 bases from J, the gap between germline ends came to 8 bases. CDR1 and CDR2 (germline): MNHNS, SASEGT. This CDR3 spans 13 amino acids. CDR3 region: CASSASGQETQYF. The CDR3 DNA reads TGTGCCAGCAGTGCCTCGGGACAAGAGACCCAGTACTTC.

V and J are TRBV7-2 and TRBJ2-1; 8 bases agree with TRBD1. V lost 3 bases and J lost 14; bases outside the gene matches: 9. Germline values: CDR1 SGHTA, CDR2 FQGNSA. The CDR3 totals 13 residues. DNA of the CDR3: TGTGCCAGCAGCTTTGCTACTGACAGGGGTGAGTTCTTC. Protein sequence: CASSFATDRGEFF.

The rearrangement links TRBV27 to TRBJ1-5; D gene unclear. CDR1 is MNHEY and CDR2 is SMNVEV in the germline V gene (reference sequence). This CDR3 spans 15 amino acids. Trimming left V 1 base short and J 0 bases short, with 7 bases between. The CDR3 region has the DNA TGTGCCAGCAGTTTATACGGGATTAGCAATCAGCCCCAGCATTTT. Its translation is CASSLYGISNQPQHF.

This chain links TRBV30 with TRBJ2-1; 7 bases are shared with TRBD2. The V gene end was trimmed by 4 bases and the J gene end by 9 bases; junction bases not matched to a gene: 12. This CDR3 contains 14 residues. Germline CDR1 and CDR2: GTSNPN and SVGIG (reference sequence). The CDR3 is CAWMAAKGGGEQFF. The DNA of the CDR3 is TGTGCCTGGATGGCCGCGAAGGGCGGGGGTGAGCAGTTCTTC.